Reported below is one TCR beta chain. Assay used: immunoSEQ multiplex PCR; TCRdb lists only in-frame clones, some missing. The repertoire consists of roughly 120,000 clones, with 85% occurring once and the leading ten covering approximately 3.6%. CDR3 length: 13 amino acids. Trimming took 5 bases from V and 4 from J, leaving 11 bases between them. Per the germline V gene, CDR1 is LGHDT and CDR2 is YNNKEL (reference sequence). The sample originates from a study of blood T cell repertoires in COVID-19. The sample consisted of peripheral blood. The gene calls are TRBV3-1 (or the pseudogene TRBV3-2) and TRBJ1-1; D may be TRBD1 (5 bases). The sequence was collected from a middle-aged man with acute or convalescent COVID-19. CDR3 DNA sequence: TGTGCCAGCAGCATGACAGTGGGCACTGAAGCTTTCTTT. Translated: CASSMTVGTEAFF.